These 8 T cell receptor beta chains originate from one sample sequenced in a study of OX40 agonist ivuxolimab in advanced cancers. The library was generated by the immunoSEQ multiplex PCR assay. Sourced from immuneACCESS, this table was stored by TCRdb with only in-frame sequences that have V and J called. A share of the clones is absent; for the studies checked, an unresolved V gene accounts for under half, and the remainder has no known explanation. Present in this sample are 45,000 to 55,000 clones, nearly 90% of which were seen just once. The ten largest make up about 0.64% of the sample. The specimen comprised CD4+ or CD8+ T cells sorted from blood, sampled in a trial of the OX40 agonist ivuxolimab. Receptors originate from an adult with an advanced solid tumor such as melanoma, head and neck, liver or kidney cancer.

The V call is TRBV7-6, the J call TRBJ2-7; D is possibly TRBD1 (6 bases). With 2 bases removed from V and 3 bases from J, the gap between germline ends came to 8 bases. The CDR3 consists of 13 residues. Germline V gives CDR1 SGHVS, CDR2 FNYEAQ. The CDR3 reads CASSLSRGYEQYF. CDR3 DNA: TGTGCCAGCAGCTTATCCAGGGGCTACGAGCAGTACTTC.

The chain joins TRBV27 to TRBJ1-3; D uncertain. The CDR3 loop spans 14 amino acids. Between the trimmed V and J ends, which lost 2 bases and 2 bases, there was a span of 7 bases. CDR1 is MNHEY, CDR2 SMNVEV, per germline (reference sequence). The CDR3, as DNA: TGTGCCAGCAGTTTAAGGTCAGCTGGAAACACCATATATTTT. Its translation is CASSLRSAGNTIYF.

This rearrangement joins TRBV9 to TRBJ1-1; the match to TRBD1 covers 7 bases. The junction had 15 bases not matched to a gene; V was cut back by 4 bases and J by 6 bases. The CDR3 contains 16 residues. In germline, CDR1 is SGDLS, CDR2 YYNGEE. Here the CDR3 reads CASSLHPTGIVPEAFF. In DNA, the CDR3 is TGTGCCAGCAGCCTCCACCCGACAGGGATCGTACCTGAAGCTTTCTTT.

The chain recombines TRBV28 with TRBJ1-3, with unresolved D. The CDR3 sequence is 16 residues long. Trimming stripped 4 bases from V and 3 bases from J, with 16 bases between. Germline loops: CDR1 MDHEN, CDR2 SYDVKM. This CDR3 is CASSSPRMVVGNTIYF. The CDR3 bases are TGTGCCAGCAGTTCCCCCAGGATGGTGGTTGGAAACACCATATATTTT.

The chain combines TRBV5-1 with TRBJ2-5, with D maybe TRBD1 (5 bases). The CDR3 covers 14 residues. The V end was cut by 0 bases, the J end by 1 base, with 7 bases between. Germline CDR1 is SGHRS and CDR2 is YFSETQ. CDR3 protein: CASSLGQPQETQYF. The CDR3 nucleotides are TGCGCCAGCAGCTTGGGACAGCCCCAAGAGACCCAGTACTTC.

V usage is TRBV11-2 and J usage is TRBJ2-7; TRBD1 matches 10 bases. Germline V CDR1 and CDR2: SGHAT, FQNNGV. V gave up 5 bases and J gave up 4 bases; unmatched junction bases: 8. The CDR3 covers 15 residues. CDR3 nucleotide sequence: TGTGCCAGCAGCCGGTCCGGGACAGGGGTATACGAGCAGTACTTC. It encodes CASSRSGTGVYEQYF.

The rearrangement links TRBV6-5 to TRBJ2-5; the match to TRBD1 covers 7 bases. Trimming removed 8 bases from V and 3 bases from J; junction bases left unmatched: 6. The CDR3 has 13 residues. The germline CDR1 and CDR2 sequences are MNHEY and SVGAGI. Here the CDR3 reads CASGLTGEETQYF. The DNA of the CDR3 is TGTGCCAGCGGCCTAACAGGGGAAGAGACCCAGTACTTC.

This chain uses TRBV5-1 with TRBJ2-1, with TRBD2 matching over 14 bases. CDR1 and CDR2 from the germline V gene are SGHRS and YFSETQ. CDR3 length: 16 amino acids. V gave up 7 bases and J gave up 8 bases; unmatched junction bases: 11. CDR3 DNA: TGCGCCAGCGGTCCCGGACTAGCGGGGGGTTTGGATGAGCAGTTCTTC. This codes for CASGPGLAGGLDEQFF.